The sequence of this T cell receptor (beta chain) was determined in a study of blood T cell repertoires in COVID-19. Original data processing: Amplification with reference gene primers provided the estimates of nucleated cell counts. The protocol was immunoSEQ multiplex PCR, while the TCRdb copy is restricted to in-frame clones and leaves out a portion. The V and J calls and clone size are taken from that table; D and trimming were inferred from the DNA. The profile covers 100,000 to 150,000 clones, with 65% to 90% appearing a single time and 5% to 8% taken by the ten largest. V dropped 5 bases and J dropped 13 bases, with 20 bases sitting between them. The CDR3 has 14 residues. CDR1 LNHNV and CDR2 YYDKDF come from the germline V gene (reference sequence).

This sequence originates from a man of 80 years or more with active or convalescent COVID-19. This chain joins TRBV15 and TRBJ1-4, with D hard to call. Sequences were obtained from peripheral blood. CDR3 DNA: TGTGCCACCAGCTCTCGGCCAGGTCTCTACGGACTGTTTTTT. Translation gives CATSSRPGLYGLFF.